Below are 10 T cell receptor beta chains sequenced from a single sample in a study of cytomegalovirus exposure and HLA in healthy donors. Primers: 60 Vbeta forward and 13 Jbeta reverse. Clones were sequenced by immunoSEQ multiplex PCR, and TCRdb holds only the in-frame ones, with some missing. This sample has approximately 70,000 clones, with around 72% found just once. The sample consisted of PBMCs. All receptors derive from a middle-aged woman in good health and CMV-seropositive.

V and J are TRBV12-5 and TRBJ1-2; the D gene is possibly TRBD1 (5 bases). The CDR3 runs 15 residues. The germline V and J ends were trimmed by 4 bases and 8 bases, with 20 bases remaining between them. Germline V lookup: CDR1 LGHNT, CDR2 FRNRAP. CDR3 sequence (DNA): TGTGCTAGTGGTTCCCATAACAGGCCGCGGGAGGGCTACACCTTC. Translated, it gives CASGSHNRPREGYTF.

V and J are TRBV27 and TRBJ1-1, with D maybe TRBD1 (5 bases). In germline, CDR1 is MNHEY, CDR2 SMNVEV (reference sequence). The CDR3 is 16 amino acids. V lost 0 bases, J lost 1 base, and 12 bases lay in between. For the CDR3, the DNA is TGTGCCAGCAGTTTATCGGTCCCCCAGGGGAACACTGAAGCTTTCTTT. This codes for CASSLSVPQGNTEAFF.

The chain combines TRBV23-1 with TRBJ1-2; D gene unclear. TRBV23-1 is an open reading frame whose function is uncertain. The CDR3 loop spans 13 amino acids. The V gene lost 2 bases and the J gene lost 8 bases, with 12 bases spanning the gap. Here the CDR3 DNA reads TGCGCCAGCAGTCAACCAAGGCCGGGGGGCTACACCTTC. Translated: CASSQPRPGGYTF.

V and J are TRBV2 and TRBJ2-7; TRBD1 matches 9 bases. Trimming took 6 bases from V and 2 from J; bases not matched to a gene: 8. In germline, CDR1 is SNHLY, CDR2 FYNNEI. The CDR3 consists of 15 residues. The CDR3 nucleotides are TGTGCCAGCAGGGTGACCGGGACAGGGACCTACGAGCAGTACTTC. This gives the protein CASRVTGTGTYEQYF.

This clone came up many times. V and J are TRBV7-3 and TRBJ2-1; no reliable D call. Trimming removed 1 base at V and 4 bases at J, with 11 bases between. The germline V gene has CDR1 SGHTA and CDR2 FQGTGA. The CDR3 is 15 residues long. The CDR3 DNA is TGTGCCAGCAGCTTAATGTCCCCTCCTTACAATGAGCAGTTCTTC. Protein: CASSLMSPPYNEQFF.

A few counts support this clone. This sequence joins TRBV5-1 and TRBJ1-4; D ambiguous. Trimming left V 4 bases short and J 6 bases short, with 16 bases between. The CDR3 covers 15 residues. The germline V gene encodes CDR1 SGHRS and CDR2 YFSETQ. In DNA form, the CDR3 reads TGCGCCAGCAGCCCCCTTTTCGGGAAAGATGAAAAACTGTTTTTT. Translating it yields CASSPLFGKDEKLFF.

This clone appeared a single time. This chain joins TRBV7-9 and TRBJ2-5; D is perhaps TRBD2 (6 bases). CDR3 length: 15 residues. Germline V gene lookup returns CDR1 SEHNR and CDR2 FQNEAQ (reference sequence). The V gene lost 4 bases and the J gene lost 3 bases, with 15 bases spanning the gap. CDR3 protein: CASSSIRASEETQYF. CDR3 DNA sequence: TGTGCCAGCAGCTCGATCAGGGCTAGCGAAGAGACCCAGTACTTC.

In this sample, this clone turned up once. The rearrangement joins TRBV29-1 to TRBJ2-5, with D perhaps matching TRBD1 (5 bases). Trimming left V 7 bases short and J 3 bases short, with 21 bases between. The CDR3 spans 15 residues. Per the germline V gene, CDR1 is SQVTM and CDR2 is ANQGSEA. CDR3 coding DNA: TGCAGCGGACGACCTTTGGCAGGGCCAAAAGAGACCCAGTACTTC. As protein: CSGRPLAGPKETQYF.

The chain carries TRBV6-5 and TRBJ1-2; D is unresolved. Germline lookup yields CDR1 MNHEY and CDR2 SVGAGI. The CDR3 sequence is 14 residues long. V lost 4 bases, J lost 4 bases, and 13 bases lay in between. CDR3 nucleotides: TGTGCCAGCAGTTTTACGATCTACAGCTATGGCTACACCTTC. It is translated as CASSFTIYSYGYTF.

This clone turned up a few times. V usage is TRBV5-1 and J usage is TRBJ2-7; D might be TRBD1 (6 bases). Trimming removed 5 bases from V and 5 bases from J, with 14 bases in between. CDR1 SGHRS and CDR2 YFSETQ come from the germline V gene. The CDR3 runs 13 residues. This CDR3 reads CASRVPGVDEQYF. The DNA for the CDR3 is TGCGCCAGCAGAGTCCCAGGGGTGGACGAGCAGTACTTC.